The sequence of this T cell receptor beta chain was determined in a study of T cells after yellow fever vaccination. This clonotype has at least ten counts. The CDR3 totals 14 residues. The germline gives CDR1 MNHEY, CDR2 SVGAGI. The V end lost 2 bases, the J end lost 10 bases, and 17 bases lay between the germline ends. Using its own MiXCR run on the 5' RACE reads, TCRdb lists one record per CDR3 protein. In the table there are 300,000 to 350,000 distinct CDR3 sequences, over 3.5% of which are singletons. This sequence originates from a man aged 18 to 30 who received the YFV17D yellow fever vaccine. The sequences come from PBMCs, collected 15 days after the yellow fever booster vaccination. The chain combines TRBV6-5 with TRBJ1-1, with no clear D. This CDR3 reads CASSYTFDRGRAFF. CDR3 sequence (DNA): TGTGCCAGCAGTTACACCTTTGACCGGGGTCGAGCTTTCTTT.